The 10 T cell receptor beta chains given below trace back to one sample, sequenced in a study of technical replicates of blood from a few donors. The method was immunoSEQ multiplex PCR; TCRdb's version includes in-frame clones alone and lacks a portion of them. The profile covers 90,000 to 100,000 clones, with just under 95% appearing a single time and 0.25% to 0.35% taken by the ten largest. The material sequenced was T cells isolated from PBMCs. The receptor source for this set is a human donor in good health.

The CDR3 is CASSSLLLVVEEKLFF. The DNA of the CDR3 is TGTGCCAGCAGTTCCTTATTATTGGTAGTGGAGGAAAAACTGTTTTTT. V is TRBV28 and J is TRBJ1-4; the D is unclear. The CDR3 has 16 amino acids. Trimming cost V 4 bases and J 8 bases, with 20 bases left between them. Germline V lookup: CDR1 MDHEN, CDR2 SYDVKM.

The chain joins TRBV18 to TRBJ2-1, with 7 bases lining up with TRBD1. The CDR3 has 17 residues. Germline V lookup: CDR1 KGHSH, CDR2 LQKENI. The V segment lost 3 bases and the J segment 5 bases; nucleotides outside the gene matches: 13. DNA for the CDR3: TGTGCCAGCTCACCCCCGACAGGGCCGAAAGAAAACAATGAGCAGTTCTTC. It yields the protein CASSPPTGPKENNEQFF.

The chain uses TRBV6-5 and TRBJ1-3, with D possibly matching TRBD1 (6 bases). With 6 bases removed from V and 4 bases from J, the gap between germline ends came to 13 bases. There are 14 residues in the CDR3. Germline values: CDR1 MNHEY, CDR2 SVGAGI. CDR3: CASSAGAKGNTIYF. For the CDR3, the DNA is TGTGCCAGCAGCGCAGGGGCGAAGGGAAACACCATATATTTT.

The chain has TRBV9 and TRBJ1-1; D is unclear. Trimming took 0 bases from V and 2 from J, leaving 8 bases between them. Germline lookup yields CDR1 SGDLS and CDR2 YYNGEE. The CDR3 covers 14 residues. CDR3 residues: CASSVGPGNTEAFF. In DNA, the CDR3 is TGTGCCAGCAGCGTAGGTCCGGGAAACACTGAAGCTTTCTTT.

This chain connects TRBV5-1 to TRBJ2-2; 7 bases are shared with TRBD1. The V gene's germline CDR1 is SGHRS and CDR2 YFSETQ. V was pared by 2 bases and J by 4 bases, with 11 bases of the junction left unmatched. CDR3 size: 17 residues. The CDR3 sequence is CASSLGSDRVPTGELFF. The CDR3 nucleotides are TGCGCCAGCAGCTTAGGGTCTGACAGGGTTCCCACCGGGGAGCTGTTTTTT.

In DNA form, the CDR3 reads TGTGCCAGCAGGGCTCAGGCGGACAACAATGAGCAGTTCTTC. The encoded protein is CASRAQADNNEQFF. This chain connects TRBV4-2 to TRBJ2-1; D may be TRBD1 (5 bases). Germline V gives CDR1 LGHNA, CDR2 YNFKEQ. Trimming pared 6 bases from V and 5 bases from J, leaving 14 bases between. This CDR3 has 14 amino acids.

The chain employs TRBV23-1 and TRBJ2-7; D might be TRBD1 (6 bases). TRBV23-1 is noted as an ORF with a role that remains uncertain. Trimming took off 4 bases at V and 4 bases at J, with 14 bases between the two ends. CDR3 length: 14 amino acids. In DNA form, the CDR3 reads TGCGCCAGCAGTCGGGCAGGGGTTGATTACGAGCAGTACTTC. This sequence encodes CASSRAGVDYEQYF.

The CDR3 loop reads CASSQGQGHNNEQFF. CDR3 nucleotide sequence: TGTGCCAGCAGCCAAGGGCAGGGGCACAACAATGAGCAGTTCTTC. The V and J genes are TRBV4-2 and TRBJ2-1; a possible D gene is TRBD1 (6 bases). Germline V gives CDR1 LGHNA, CDR2 YNFKEQ. V gave up 1 base and J gave up 5 bases, with 12 bases separating them. The CDR3 extends over 15 amino acids.

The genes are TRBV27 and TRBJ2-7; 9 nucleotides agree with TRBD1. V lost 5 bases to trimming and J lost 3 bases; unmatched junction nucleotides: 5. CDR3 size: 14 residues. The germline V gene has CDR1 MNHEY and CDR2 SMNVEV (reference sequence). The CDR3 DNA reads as TGTGCCAGCAGTAGGGACAGGGAGCTCTACGAGCAGTACTTC. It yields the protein CASSRDRELYEQYF.

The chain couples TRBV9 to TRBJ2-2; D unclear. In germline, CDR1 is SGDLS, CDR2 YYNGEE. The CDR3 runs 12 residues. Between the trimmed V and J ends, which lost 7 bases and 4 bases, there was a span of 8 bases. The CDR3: CASSISTGELFF. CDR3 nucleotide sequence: TGTGCCAGCTCAATTTCCACCGGGGAGCTGTTTTTT.